This T cell receptor beta chain derives from a study of graft-versus-host responses after intestinal transplantation. About the study: All recipients were transplanted with multivisceral, liver-intestinal, or isolated intestinal grafts. Every one of the recipients received anti-thymocyte globulin induction and afterwards took tacrolimus and steroids for about 3 years.

Comments on this clone: What it binds is unknown.

From germline, CDR1 is SGHAT and CDR2 FQNNGV. V was trimmed by 1 base and J by 4 bases, leaving 17 bases between them. CDR3 length equals 17 residues. Study-wide findings and caveats: Marrow from the recipient contained GvH clones, some of which had appeared first in ileum or blood. Association was observed between peak circulating GvH clone levels and early post-transplant HvG declines.

The assay was immunoSEQ multiplex PCR, and TCRdb's table has in-frame clones only and misses some. Among 80,000 to 100,000 clones listed, roughly nine tenths were seen once. The chain joins TRBV11-2 to TRBJ2-1, with D maybe TRBD1 (6 bases). This sequence originates from a human donor who received an intestinal transplant. This material consisted of unstimulated CD4+ T cells sorted from spleen or lymph node cells, taken before intestinal transplant. This chain's CDR3 is CASSLGVRGRSYNEQFF. The CDR3 DNA reads TGTGCCAGCAGCTTAGGGGTCAGGGGAAGATCATACAATGAGCAGTTCTTC. Using reference TRBV11-2 and TRBJ2-1 for the parts outside the CDR3, the full variable domain is EAGVAQSPRYKIIEKRQSVAFWCNPISGHATLYWYQQILGQGPKLLIQFQNNGVVDDSQLPKDRFSAERLKGVDSTLKIQPAKLEDSAVYLCASSLGVRGRSYNEQFFGPGTRLTVL.